These 22 T cell receptor beta chains share one sample of origin, sequenced in a study of cytomegalovirus exposure and HLA in healthy donors. The table came from immunoSEQ multiplex PCR; TCRdb's copy has only in-frame clones and leaves some out. The sample shows roughly 120,000 clones, roughly 83% of them seen only once. The sequenced sample was PBMCs. The receptors were sampled from a man in his late teens or twenties in good health and CMV-seronegative.

The chain has TRBV5-3 and TRBJ1-5; D is ambiguous. TRBV5-3 counts as an open reading frame of uncertain function. The CDR3 runs to 16 residues. Trimming pared 3 bases from V and 2 bases from J, leaving 15 bases between. CDR3 loop: CARSSTPTPGNQPQHF. The DNA for the CDR3 is TGTGCCAGAAGCTCGACTCCGACCCCGGGCAATCAGCCCCAGCATTTT.

V usage is TRBV11-2 and J usage is TRBJ2-3, with 11 bases lining up with TRBD2. CDR3 length equals 16 residues. V was clipped by 4 bases and J by 0 bases; unmatched bases: 3. Germline values: CDR1 SGHAT, CDR2 FQNNGV. The CDR3 nucleotides are TGTGCCAGCAGCTGGACTAGCGGGCATAGCACAGATACGCAGTATTTT. This gives the protein CASSWTSGHSTDTQYF.

The gene calls are TRBV18 and TRBJ1-5; 10 positions match TRBD1. J gave up 6 bases and V 3 bases, and 5 bases lay outside the gene matches. The V gene's germline CDR1 is KGHSH and CDR2 LQKENI. CDR3 length: 15 residues. As DNA, the CDR3 is TGTGCCAGCTCACCCGAGACAGGGGGCCTTCAGCCCCAGCATTTT. Encoded protein: CASSPETGGLQPQHF.

The CDR3 spells CASSTDRFEPQHF. The CDR3 DNA reads as TGTGCCAGCAGCACGGACAGGTTTGAGCCCCAGCATTTT. The J gene is TRBJ1-5, the V gene TRBV7-9, with 7 bases aligning to TRBD1. Germline V gives CDR1 SEHNR, CDR2 FQNEAQ (reference sequence). The CDR3 has 13 residues. J lost 8 bases, V lost 5 bases, and 6 bases had no gene match. The variable domain in full, with the rest retrieved from reference TRBV7-9 and TRBJ1-5, is DTGVSQNPRHKITKRGQNVTFRCDPISEHNRLYWYRQTLGQGPEFLTYFQNEAQLEKSRLLSDRFSAERPKGSFSTLEIQRTEQGDSAMYLCASSTDRFEPQHFGDGTRLSIL.

This rearrangement joins TRBV5-1 to TRBJ2-7; D perhaps matches TRBD2 (6 bases). The length of the CDR3 is 14 residues. Trimming stripped 4 bases from V and 7 bases from J, with 18 bases between. Germline assignment: CDR1 SGHRS and CDR2 YFSETQ. This chain's CDR3 is CASSPGDERKEQYF. The CDR3, as DNA: TGCGCCAGCAGCCCGGGGGACGAACGCAAGGAGCAGTACTTC.

The chain recombines TRBV27 with TRBJ1-5, with a weak D call TRBD1 (6 bases). This CDR3 contains 15 residues. From germline, CDR1 is MNHEY and CDR2 SMNVEV (reference sequence). V was cut by 10 bases and J by 1 base, with 17 bases left in between. CDR3 loop: CANARGGRSNQPQHF. The CDR3 DNA is TGTGCCAACGCCCGGGGGGGCAGGAGCAATCAGCCCCAGCATTTT.

The genes are TRBV10-1 and TRBJ1-2, with TRBD1 matching over 9 bases. CDR1 is WNHNN, CDR2 SYGVQD, per germline (reference sequence). V lost 0 bases to trimming and J lost 6 bases; unmatched junction nucleotides: 8. There are 16 residues in the CDR3. The CDR3 region has the DNA TGCGCCAGCAGTGAGTCGAAACAGGGGGCCCAGGATGGCTACACCTTC. Encoded protein: CASSESKQGAQDGYTF.

This clone was counted a single time. Within the sample, other DNA sequences also encode this same CDR3. V gene TRBV11-2 combines with J gene TRBJ2-7, with D unresolved. Deletions cut 5 bases from V and 3 bases from J, with 5 bases between. CDR1 and CDR2 from the germline V gene are SGHAT and FQNNGV. The CDR3 is made up of 11 amino acids. This CDR3 reads CASSPNYEQYF. The DNA for the CDR3 is TGTGCCAGCAGCCCAAACTACGAGCAGTACTTC.

This chain uses TRBV25-1 with TRBJ1-5; 8 bases agree with TRBD1. Germline CDR1 MGHDK, CDR2 SYGVNS. The CDR3 runs to 15 residues. V lost 4 bases, J lost 7 bases, and 9 bases stayed unmatched. Written as DNA, the CDR3 is TGTGCCAGCAGTGCTGCAGGGGGCGCAGGACAGCCCCAGCATTTT. It encodes CASSAAGGAGQPQHF.

The V call is TRBV6-5, the J call TRBJ2-1; 8 positions agree with TRBD1. Trimming cost V 5 bases and J 2 bases; bases outside gene matches: 2. CDR3 length equals 14 residues. Germline V gene sequence: CDR1 MNHEY, CDR2 SVGAGI. CDR3 bases: TGTGCCAGCAGTGGACAGGGACCCTACAATGAGCAGTTCTTC. This sequence encodes CASSGQGPYNEQFF.

The V gene is TRBV19, the J gene TRBJ2-7; 13 bases map to TRBD2. Losses at the gene ends were 4 bases for V and 4 bases for J; bases not matched to a gene: 4. Germline assignment: CDR1 LNHDA and CDR2 SQIVND (reference sequence). CDR3 length: 15 residues. CDR3 region: CASSTRTSGGYEQYF. The CDR3 DNA follows: TGTGCCAGTAGTACCCGGACTAGCGGGGGTTACGAGCAGTACTTC.

This clone was seen once. This rearrangement joins TRBV4-2 to TRBJ2-1, with 8 bases that match TRBD2. The V segment lost 0 bases and the J segment 8 bases; nucleotides outside the gene matches: 12. The CDR3 loop spans 17 amino acids. Germline V gene data show CDR1 as LGHNA and CDR2 as YNFKEQ. CDR3 loop: CASSQEGRASGHYEQFF. The CDR3 nucleotides read TGTGCCAGCAGCCAAGAAGGGCGGGCTAGCGGGCATTATGAGCAGTTCTTC.

The V and J genes are TRBV13 and TRBJ1-2, with D perhaps TRBD1 (5 bases). Per germline, CDR1 PRHDT and CDR2 FYEKMQ (reference sequence). Trimming removed 2 bases at V and 7 bases at J, with 20 bases between. The CDR3 extends over 16 amino acids. CDR3 residues: CASSLFPSGGGGGYTF. CDR3 DNA sequence: TGTGCCAGCAGCTTATTTCCATCGGGCGGGGGAGGTGGCTACACCTTC.

This chain uses TRBV7-9 with TRBJ2-1; D possibly corresponds to TRBD2 (7 bases). CDR1 SEHNR and CDR2 FQNEAQ come from the germline V gene (reference sequence). The CDR3 totals 16 residues. The ends were cut back, 1 base at V and 6 bases at J, with 16 bases in the middle. As DNA, the CDR3 is TGTGCCAGCAGCTTAGTGGGGGGGCCCTACGCCAATGAGCAGTTCTTC. Amino acid sequence: CASSLVGGPYANEQFF.

This chain connects TRBV6-6 to TRBJ2-7; 12 bases align to TRBD2. V lost 6 bases and J lost 4; bases outside the gene matches: 4. The CDR3 runs 14 residues. Germline CDR1 is MNHNY and CDR2 is SVGAGI (reference sequence). CDR3: CASSRLAGVYEQYF. The DNA of the CDR3 is TGTGCCAGCAGCCGACTAGCGGGAGTTTACGAGCAGTACTTC.

J is TRBJ2-5 and V is TRBV6-1, with D unclear. Germline V gene sequence: CDR1 MNHNS, CDR2 SASEGT. The germline V and J ends were trimmed by 6 bases and 1 base, with 6 bases remaining between them. The CDR3 length is 12 residues. Here the CDR3 reads CASSQAQETQYF. The DNA for the CDR3 is TGTGCCAGCAGCCAGGCCCAAGAGACCCAGTACTTC.

V usage is TRBV30 and J usage is TRBJ1-2; 7 positions agree with TRBD1. The CDR3 consists of 13 residues. CDR1 and CDR2 from the germline V gene are GTSNPN and SVGIG (reference sequence). Trimming removed 5 bases from V and 5 bases from J; junction bases left unmatched: 8. The CDR3 is CAWDGTASYGYTF. CDR3 nucleotide sequence: TGTGCCTGGGACGGGACAGCGTCTTATGGCTACACCTTC.

The chain has TRBV5-1 and TRBJ1-1, with TRBD1 as a possible D gene (5 bases). The germline CDR1 and CDR2 sequences are SGHRS and YFSETQ. Trimming took off 2 bases at V and 4 bases at J, with 9 bases between the two ends. The CDR3 consists of 13 residues. The CDR3 protein is CASSFGQGTEAFF. The CDR3 DNA follows: TGCGCCAGCAGCTTTGGCCAGGGCACTGAAGCTTTCTTT. Using reference TRBV5-1 and TRBJ1-1 for the parts outside the CDR3, the full variable domain is KAGVTQTPRYLIKTRGQQVTLSCSPISGHRSVSWYQQTPGQGLQFLFEYFSETQRNKGNFPGRFSGRQFSNSRSEMNVSTLELGDSALYLCASSFGQGTEAFFGQGTRLTVV.

As DNA, the CDR3 is TGTGCCAGCAGTAGGGGGGGGCAGGAAGAGACCCAGTACTTC. Amino acid sequence: CASSRGGQEETQYF. V and J are TRBV2 and TRBJ2-5; D is possibly TRBD2 (7 bases). The CDR3 is 14 residues long. Trimming cost V 5 bases and J 3 bases, with 13 bases left between them. The V gene's germline CDR1 is SNHLY and CDR2 FYNNEI.

The chain has TRBV7-2 and TRBJ1-1; 11 bases agree with TRBD1. V gave up 3 bases and J gave up 5 bases; unmatched junction bases: 5. The CDR3 loop spans 15 amino acids. Germline CDR1 and CDR2: SGHTA and FQGNSA. The CDR3 sequence is CASSFLGQGATEAFF. The DNA for the CDR3 is TGTGCCAGCAGCTTCCTCGGACAGGGGGCTACTGAAGCTTTCTTT.

V usage is TRBV7-9 and J usage is TRBJ2-7, with 7 positions matching TRBD1. The CDR3 has 14 residues. Germline CDR1 is SEHNR and CDR2 is FQNEAQ (reference sequence). Trimming cost V 7 bases and J 5 bases; bases outside gene matches: 11. The CDR3 DNA sequence: TGTGCCAGCACCATAAAGGGACAGTTGGACGAGCAGTACTTC. This sequence encodes CASTIKGQLDEQYF.

This chain uses TRBV5-1 with TRBJ1-2, with 8 bases lining up with TRBD1. The CDR3 sequence is 16 residues long. Germline loops: CDR1 SGHRS, CDR2 YFSETQ. The V and J ends lost 1 base and 3 bases, in that order; junction bases with no gene match: 8. The CDR3 region has the DNA TGCGCCAGCAGCTTGAATCCCAAGGACAGGGACTATGGCTACACCTTC. The encoded protein is CASSLNPKDRDYGYTF.